This T cell receptor (beta chain) was captured by sequencing in a study of human T cells and chemical hapten exposure. Study conclusions and caveats: Significantly more large CDR3 similarity clusters were formed by expanded TCRs than by controls. The number of TCRs over 1 in 1000 frequency stayed unchanged after DPC.

Unique molecular identifiers were linked by the library to individual cDNA molecules. TCRdb called the RACE reads again in MiXCR, with one record for every CDR3 protein. The data hold about 160,000 distinct CDR3 sequences, with roughly 25% observed a single time. Germline V gene sequence: CDR1 SNHLY, CDR2 FYNNEI. V was pared by 6 bases and J by 7 bases, with 12 bases between. CDR3 length: 13 residues. Worth noting for this clonotype: The antigen remains unidentified.

The sample's time point: patch test 3, about 24 weeks after DPC sensitization. As for treatment: therapeutic diphenylcyclopropenone sensitization with weekly scalp DPC. At every patch-test visit, blood was drawn before the patch test was applied. The material was whole blood, obtained in connection with sensitization to the hapten diphenylcyclopropenone (DPC). The rearrangement uses TRBV2 and TRBJ2-2; TRBD1 or TRBD2 may be the D gene (5 bases each). The source of this sequence is a woman between 18 and 29 years old with alopecia areata. Some clones in this sample may be carry-over from other donors' samples. CDR3 sequence: CASRGEYGGELFF. In DNA, the CDR3 is TGTGCCAGCAGGGGGGAATACGGCGGGGAGCTGTTTTTT.